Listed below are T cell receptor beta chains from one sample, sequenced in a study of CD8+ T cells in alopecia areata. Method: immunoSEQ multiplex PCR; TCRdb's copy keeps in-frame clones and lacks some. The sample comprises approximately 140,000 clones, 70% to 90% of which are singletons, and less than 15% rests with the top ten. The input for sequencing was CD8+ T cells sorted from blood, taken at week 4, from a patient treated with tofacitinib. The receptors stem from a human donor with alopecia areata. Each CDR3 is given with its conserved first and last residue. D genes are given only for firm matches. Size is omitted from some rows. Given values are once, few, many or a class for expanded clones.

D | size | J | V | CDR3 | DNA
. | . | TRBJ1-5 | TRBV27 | CASSLLGTQPQHF | TGTGCCAGCAGTTTACTGGGTACTCAGCCCCAGCATTTT
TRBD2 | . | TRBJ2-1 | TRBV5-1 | CASSVSGNPYNEQFF | TGCGCCAGCAGCGTGAGCGGGAACCCCTACAATGAGCAGTTCTTC
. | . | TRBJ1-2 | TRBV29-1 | CSVEDPGPYGYTF | TGCAGCGTTGAAGATCCTGGGCCCTATGGCTACACCTTC
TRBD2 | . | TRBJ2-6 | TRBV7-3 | CASSLNAGGVSGANVLTF | TGTGCCAGCAGCCTAAACGCGGGGGGCGTCTCTGGGGCCAACGTCCTGACTTTC
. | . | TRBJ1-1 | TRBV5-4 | CASSFGGAGTEAFF | TGTGCCAGCAGCTTTGGGGGGGCCGGCACTGAAGCTTTCTTT
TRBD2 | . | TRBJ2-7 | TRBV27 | CASSFGTSGESSYEQYF | TGTGCCAGCAGTTTCGGGACTAGCGGGGAGAGCTCCTACGAGCAGTACTTC
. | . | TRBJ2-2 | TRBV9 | CASSTRVSNTGELFF | TGTGCCAGCAGCACCAGGGTTTCGAACACCGGGGAGCTGTTTTTT
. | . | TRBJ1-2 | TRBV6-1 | CASSLSKGDYGYTF | TGTGCCAGCAGCCTAAGTAAGGGTGACTATGGCTACACCTTC
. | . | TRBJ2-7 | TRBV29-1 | CSVESPGSSYEQYF | TGCAGCGTTGAATCACCGGGTAGCTCCTACGAGCAGTACTTC
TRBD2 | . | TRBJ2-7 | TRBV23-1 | CASSPTSGRPTYEQYF | TGCGCCAGCAGTCCGACTAGCGGGAGGCCTACCTACGAGCAGTACTTC
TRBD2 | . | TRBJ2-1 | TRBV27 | CASSLFGLAGFAEQFF | TGTGCCAGCAGTTTATTTGGACTAGCGGGATTTGCTGAGCAGTTCTTC
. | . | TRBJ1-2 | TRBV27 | CASSLSIARGYTF | TGTGCCAGCAGTTTATCCATCGCTCGTGGCTACACCTTC
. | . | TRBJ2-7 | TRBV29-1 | CSALGGSGSAYEQYF | TGCAGCGCCCTCGGGGGTAGCGGTTCCGCCTACGAGCAGTACTTC
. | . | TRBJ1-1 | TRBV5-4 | CASSQGGTEAFF | TGTGCCAGCAGCCAAGGGGGCACTGAAGCTTTCTTT
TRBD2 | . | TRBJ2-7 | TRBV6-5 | CASSVGAGGSYEQYF | TGTGCCAGCAGTGTGGGAGCGGGGGGCTCCTACGAGCAGTACTTC
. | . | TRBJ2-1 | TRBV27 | CASSLTSNRGEQFF | TGTGCCAGCAGTTTAACTAGCAATAGAGGTGAGCAGTTCTTC
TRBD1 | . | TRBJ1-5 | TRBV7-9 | CASSDADRASNQPQHF | TGTGCCAGCAGCGACGCTGACAGGGCTAGCAATCAGCCCCAGCATTTT
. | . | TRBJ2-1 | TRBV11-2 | CASSSRNEQFF | TGTGCCAGCAGCTCTCGCAATGAGCAGTTCTTC
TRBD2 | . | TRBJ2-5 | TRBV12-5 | CATTDSTSGRHPRETQYF | TGTGCTACTACCGATTCGACTAGCGGGAGGCACCCGAGAGAGACCCAGTACTTC
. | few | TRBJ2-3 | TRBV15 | CATSRGEATDTQYF | TGTGCCACCAGCAGAGGGGAAGCGACAGATACGCAGTATTTT
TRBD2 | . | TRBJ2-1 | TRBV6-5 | CASSGLAGGANEQFF | TGTGCCAGCAGCGGACTAGCGGGGGGGGCGAATGAGCAGTTCTTC
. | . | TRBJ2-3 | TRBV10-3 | CAISVSEFTDTQYF | TGTGCCATCAGTGTGAGTGAGTTCACAGATACGCAGTATTTT
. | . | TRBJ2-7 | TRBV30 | CAWTQGPYEQYF | TGTGCCTGGACTCAGGGACCCTACGAGCAGTACTTC
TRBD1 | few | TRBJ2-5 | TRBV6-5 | CASRTTGVGLETQYF | TGTGCCAGCAGAACGACAGGGGTGGGTCTGGAGACCCAGTACTTC
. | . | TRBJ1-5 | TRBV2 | CASSDTESNQPQHF | TGTGCCAGCAGTGATACCGAGAGCAATCAGCCCCAGCATTTT
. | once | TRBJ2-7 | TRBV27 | CASSSGHFYEQYF | TGTGCCAGCAGTTCGGGACACTTCTACGAGCAGTACTTC
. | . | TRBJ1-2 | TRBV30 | CAGGVEGRNYGYTF | TGTGCCGGGGGGGTTGAGGGACGAAACTATGGCTACACCTTC
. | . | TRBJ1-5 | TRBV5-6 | CASSSGGGQPQHF | TGTGCCAGCAGCTCGGGAGGTGGTCAGCCCCAGCATTTT
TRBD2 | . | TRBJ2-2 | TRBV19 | CASSIERGLAGYAGELFF | TGTGCCAGTAGTATAGAAAGGGGACTAGCGGGTTACGCCGGGGAGCTGTTTTTT
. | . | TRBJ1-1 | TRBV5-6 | CASSYGTPNEAFF | TGTGCCAGCAGTTATGGGACCCCTAATGAAGCTTTCTTT
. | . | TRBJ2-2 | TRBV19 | CASQRGTNTGELFF | TGTGCCAGTCAGAGGGGGACGAACACCGGGGAGCTGTTTTTT
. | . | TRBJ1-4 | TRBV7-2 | CASSQGLREKLFF | TGTGCCAGCAGCCAAGGTCTGAGGGAAAAACTGTTTTTT
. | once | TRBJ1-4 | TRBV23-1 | CASSLYREGGCEKLFF | TGCGCCAGCAGTCTATACAGGGAGGGTGGATGCGAAAAACTGTTTTTT
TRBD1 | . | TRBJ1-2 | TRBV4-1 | CASSQGAGQGSDYGYTF | TGCGCCAGCAGCCAAGGGGCGGGACAGGGATCCGACTATGGCTACACCTTC
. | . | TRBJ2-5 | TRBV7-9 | CASSEIGVLETQYF | TGTGCCAGCAGTGAAATCGGGGTGTTGGAGACCCAGTACTTC
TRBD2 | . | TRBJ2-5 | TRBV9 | CASSVGGLAVQETQYF | TGTGCCAGCAGCGTAGGGGGACTAGCGGTCCAAGAGACCCAGTACTTC